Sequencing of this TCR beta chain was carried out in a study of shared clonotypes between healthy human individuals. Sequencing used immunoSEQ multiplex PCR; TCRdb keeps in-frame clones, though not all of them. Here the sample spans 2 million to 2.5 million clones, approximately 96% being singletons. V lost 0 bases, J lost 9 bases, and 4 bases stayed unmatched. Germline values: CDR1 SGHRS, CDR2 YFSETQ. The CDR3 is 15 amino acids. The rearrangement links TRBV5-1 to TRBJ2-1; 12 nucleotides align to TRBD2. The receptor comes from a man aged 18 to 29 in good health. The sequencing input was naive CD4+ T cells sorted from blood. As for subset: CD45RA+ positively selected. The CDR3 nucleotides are TGCGCCAGCAGCTTGGGACTAGCGGGAGAGGTTGAGCAGTTCTTC. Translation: CASSLGLAGEVEQFF.